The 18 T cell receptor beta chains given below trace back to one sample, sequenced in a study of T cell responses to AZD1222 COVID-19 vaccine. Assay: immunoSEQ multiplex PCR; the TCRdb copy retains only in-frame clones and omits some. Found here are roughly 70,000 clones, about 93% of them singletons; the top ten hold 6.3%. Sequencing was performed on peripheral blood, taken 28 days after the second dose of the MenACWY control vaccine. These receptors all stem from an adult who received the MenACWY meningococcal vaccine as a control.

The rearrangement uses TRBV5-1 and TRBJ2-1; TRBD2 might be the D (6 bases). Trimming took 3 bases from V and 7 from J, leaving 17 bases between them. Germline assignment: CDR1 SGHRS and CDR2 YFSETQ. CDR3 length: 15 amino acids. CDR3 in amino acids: CASSWDSTRVNEQFF. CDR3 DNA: TGCGCCAGCAGCTGGGACTCAACGCGGGTTAATGAGCAGTTCTTC.

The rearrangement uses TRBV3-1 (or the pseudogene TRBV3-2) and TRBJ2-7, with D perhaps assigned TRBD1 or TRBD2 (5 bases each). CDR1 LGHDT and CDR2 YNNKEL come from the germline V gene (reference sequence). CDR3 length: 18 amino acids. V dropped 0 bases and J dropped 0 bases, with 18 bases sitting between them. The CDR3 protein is CASSQDEGYSQTSYEQYF. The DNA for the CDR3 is TGTGCCAGCAGCCAAGATGAGGGGTATTCGCAGACCTCCTACGAGCAGTACTTC.

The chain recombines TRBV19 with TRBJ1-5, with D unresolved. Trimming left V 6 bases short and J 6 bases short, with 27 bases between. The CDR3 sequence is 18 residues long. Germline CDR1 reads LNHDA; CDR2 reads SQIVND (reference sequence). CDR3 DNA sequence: TGTGCCAGTAGAACCCGCCCAGCGGGCTACACCTCCGGTCAGCCCCAGCATTTT. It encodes CASRTRPAGYTSGQPQHF.

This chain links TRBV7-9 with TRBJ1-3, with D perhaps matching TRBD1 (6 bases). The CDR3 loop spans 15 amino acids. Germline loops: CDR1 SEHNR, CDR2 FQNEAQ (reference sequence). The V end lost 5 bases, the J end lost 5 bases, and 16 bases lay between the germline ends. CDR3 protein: CASSIERGGRNTIYF. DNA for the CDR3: TGTGCCAGCAGCATCGAACGTGGGGGCCGAAACACCATATATTTT.

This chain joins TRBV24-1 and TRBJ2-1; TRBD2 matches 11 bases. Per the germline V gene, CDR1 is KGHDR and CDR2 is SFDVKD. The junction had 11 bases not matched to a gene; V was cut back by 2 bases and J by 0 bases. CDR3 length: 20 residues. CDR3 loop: CATSDSGGLAEMSSYNEQFF. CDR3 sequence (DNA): TGTGCCACCAGTGATTCTGGGGGACTAGCGGAAATGAGCTCCTACAATGAGCAGTTCTTC.

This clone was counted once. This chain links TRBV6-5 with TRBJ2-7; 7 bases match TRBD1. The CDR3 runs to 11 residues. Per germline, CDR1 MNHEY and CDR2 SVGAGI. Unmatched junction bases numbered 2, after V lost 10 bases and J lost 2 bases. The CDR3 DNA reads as TGTGCCACTGGACAGGCCTACGAGCAGTACTTC. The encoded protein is CATGQAYEQYF.

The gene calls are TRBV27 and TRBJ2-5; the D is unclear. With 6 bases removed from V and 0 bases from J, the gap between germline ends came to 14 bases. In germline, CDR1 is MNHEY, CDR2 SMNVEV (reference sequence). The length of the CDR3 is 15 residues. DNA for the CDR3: TGTGCCAGCAGCACTTCACAGCAGTACCAAGAGACCCAGTACTTC. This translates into CASSTSQQYQETQYF.

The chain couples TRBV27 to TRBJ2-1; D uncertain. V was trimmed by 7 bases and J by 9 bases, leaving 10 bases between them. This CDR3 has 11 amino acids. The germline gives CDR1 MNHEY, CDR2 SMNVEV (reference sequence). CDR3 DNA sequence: TGTGCCAGCACCGCTGGGATTGAGCAGTTCTTC. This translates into CASTAGIEQFF.

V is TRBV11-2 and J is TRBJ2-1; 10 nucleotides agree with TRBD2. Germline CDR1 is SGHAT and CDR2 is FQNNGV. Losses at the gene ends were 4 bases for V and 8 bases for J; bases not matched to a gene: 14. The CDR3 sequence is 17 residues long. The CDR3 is CASSSRPGTSVLDEQFF. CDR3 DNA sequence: TGTGCCAGCAGCTCAAGACCCGGGACTAGCGTATTGGATGAGCAGTTCTTC.

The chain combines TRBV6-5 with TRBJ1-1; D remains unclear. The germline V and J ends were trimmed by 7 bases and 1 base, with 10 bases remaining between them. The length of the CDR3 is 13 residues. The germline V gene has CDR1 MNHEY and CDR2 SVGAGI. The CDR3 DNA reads TGTGCCAGCATATGGACGAAGAACACTGAAGCTTTCTTT. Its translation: CASIWTKNTEAFF.

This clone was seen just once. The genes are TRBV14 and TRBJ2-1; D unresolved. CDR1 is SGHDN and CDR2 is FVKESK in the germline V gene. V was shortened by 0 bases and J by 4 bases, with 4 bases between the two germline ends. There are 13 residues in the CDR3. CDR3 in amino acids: CASSQDVYNEQFF. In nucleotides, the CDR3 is TGTGCCAGCAGCCAAGATGTGTACAATGAGCAGTTCTTC.

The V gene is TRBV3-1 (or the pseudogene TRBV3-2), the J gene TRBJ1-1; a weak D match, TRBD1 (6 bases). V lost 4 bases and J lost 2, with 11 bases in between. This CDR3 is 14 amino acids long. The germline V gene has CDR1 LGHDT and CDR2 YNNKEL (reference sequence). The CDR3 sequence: CASSPRTDNTEAFF. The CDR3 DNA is TGTGCCAGCAGCCCCCGGACAGACAACACTGAAGCTTTCTTT.

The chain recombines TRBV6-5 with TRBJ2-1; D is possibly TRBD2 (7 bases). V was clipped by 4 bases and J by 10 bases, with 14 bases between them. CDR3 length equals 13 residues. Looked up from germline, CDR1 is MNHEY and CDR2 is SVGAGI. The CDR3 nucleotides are TGTGCCAGCAGTTCCCGGGGGCGGGGGGAGCAGTTCTTC. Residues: CASSSRGRGEQFF.

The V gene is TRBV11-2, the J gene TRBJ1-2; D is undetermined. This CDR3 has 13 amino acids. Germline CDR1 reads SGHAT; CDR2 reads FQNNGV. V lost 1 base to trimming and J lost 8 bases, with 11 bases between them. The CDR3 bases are TGTGCCAGCAGCTTAGGCCTGGACTCCGGCTACACCTTC. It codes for CASSLGLDSGYTF.

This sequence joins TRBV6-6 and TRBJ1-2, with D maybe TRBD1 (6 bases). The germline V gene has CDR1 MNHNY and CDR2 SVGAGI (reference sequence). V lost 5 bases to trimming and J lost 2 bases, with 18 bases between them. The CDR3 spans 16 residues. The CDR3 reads CASSPQGDRLNYGYTF. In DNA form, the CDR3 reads TGTGCCAGCAGTCCACAGGGTGACAGGCTGAACTATGGCTACACCTTC.

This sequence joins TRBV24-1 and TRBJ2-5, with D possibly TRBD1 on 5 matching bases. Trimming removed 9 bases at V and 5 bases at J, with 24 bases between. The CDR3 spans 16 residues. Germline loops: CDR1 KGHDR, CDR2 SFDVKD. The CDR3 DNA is TGTGCCACCTCTCTTGGATTAGGGGATGTCGGGGAGACCCAGTACTTC. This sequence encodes CATSLGLGDVGETQYF.

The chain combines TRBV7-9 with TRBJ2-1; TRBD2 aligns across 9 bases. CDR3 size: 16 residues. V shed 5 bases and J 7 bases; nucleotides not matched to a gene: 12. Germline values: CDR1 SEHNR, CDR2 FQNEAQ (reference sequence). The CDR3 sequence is CASSPLTSGGGNEQFF. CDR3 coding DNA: TGTGCCAGCAGCCCGTTGACTAGCGGAGGGGGGAATGAGCAGTTCTTC.

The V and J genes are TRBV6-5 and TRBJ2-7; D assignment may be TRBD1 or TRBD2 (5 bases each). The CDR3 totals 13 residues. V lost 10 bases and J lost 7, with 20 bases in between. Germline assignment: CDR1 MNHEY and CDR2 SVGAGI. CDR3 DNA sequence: TGTGCCACCACCTTGGGGGTCTGGCGAGAGCAGTACTTC. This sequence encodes CATTLGVWREQYF.